The 20 T cell receptor beta chains presented below share a single source sample, sequenced in a study of cytomegalovirus exposure and HLA in healthy donors. The PCR used 60 Vbeta and 13 Jbeta primers. Here immunoSEQ multiplex PCR was the method, and the copy in TCRdb shows in-frame clones only, minus some. This table holds about 130,000 clones, 70% to 80% found once. The sequencing sample was made of PBMCs. These receptors all stem from a man aged 30-40 years in good health and CMV-seronegative.

The gene calls are TRBV7-8 and TRBJ2-5; TRBD1 is a possible D gene (5 bases). Germline V gives CDR1 SGHVS, CDR2 FQNEAQ. The CDR3 is 13 residues long. V gave up 1 base and J gave up 5 bases, with 8 bases separating them. The CDR3 DNA reads TGTGCCAGCAGCTTAGAGGGGTGGGAGACCCAGTACTTC. This encodes CASSLEGWETQYF. The full variable domain, its missing parts supplied by reference TRBV7-8 and TRBJ2-5, is GAGVSQSPRYKVAKRGQDVALRCDPISGHVSLFWYQQALGQGPEFLTYFQNEAQLDKSGLPSDRFFAERPEGSVSTLKIQRTQQEDSAVYLCASSLEGWETQYFGPGTRLLVL.

This rearrangement joins TRBV25-1 to TRBJ1-4; D gene unclear. Germline CDR1 is MGHDK and CDR2 is SYGVNS. The V and J ends lost 3 bases and 5 bases respectively, with 13 bases between them. The CDR3 has 15 residues. The CDR3 reads CASSDYGRLNEKLFF. The CDR3 bases are TGTGCCAGCAGTGACTACGGGAGATTAAATGAAAAACTGTTTTTT.

In this sample, this clone turned up once. The chain carries TRBV9 and TRBJ1-1, with D maybe TRBD1 (6 bases). The germline V gene has CDR1 SGDLS and CDR2 YYNGEE. V was pared by 1 base and J by 1 base, with 11 bases between. The CDR3 spans 15 residues. The CDR3 loop reads CASSVSGAGNTEAFF. In DNA form, the CDR3 reads TGTGCCAGCAGCGTATCAGGGGCCGGGAACACTGAAGCTTTCTTT.

The genes are TRBV6-4 and TRBJ2-3, with D perhaps TRBD2 (6 bases). Trimming removed 5 bases from V and 4 bases from J, with 10 bases in between. Germline V gives CDR1 MRHNA, CDR2 SNTAGT. This CDR3 is 13 amino acids long. The CDR3 DNA is TGTGCCAGCAGTCGGGACTCCTCAGATACGCAGTATTTT. Translation gives CASSRDSSDTQYF.

The chain employs TRBV7-9 and TRBJ1-2, with 8 nucleotides matching TRBD1. Looked up from germline, CDR1 is SEHNR and CDR2 is FQNEAQ (reference sequence). The trim removed 5 bases at V and 3 bases at J, leaving 8 bases unmatched. The CDR3 is 15 residues long. For the CDR3, the DNA is TGTGCCAGCAGCCGAACCCAGGGGGCGGACTATGGCTACACCTTC. It translates to CASSRTQGADYGYTF. The full variable domain, its missing parts supplied by reference TRBV7-9 and TRBJ1-2, is DTGVSQNPRHKITKRGQNVTFRCDPISEHNRLYWYRQTLGQGPEFLTYFQNEAQLEKSRLLSDRFSAERPKGSFSTLEIQRTEQGDSAMYLCASSRTQGADYGYTFGSGTRLTVV.

The gene calls are TRBV11-2 and TRBJ1-4, with TRBD1 as a possible D gene (5 bases). V lost 3 bases and J 8 bases, leaving 13 bases between the germline ends. Germline V gives CDR1 SGHAT, CDR2 FQNNGV. This CDR3 has 14 residues. For the CDR3, the DNA is TGTGCCAGCAGCTTCGCGGGGCTTAGGGAAAAACTGTTTTTT. Protein: CASSFAGLREKLFF.

The rearrangement links TRBV29-1 to TRBJ1-2, with TRBD1 identical over 7 bases. CDR1 is SQVTM and CDR2 is ANQGSEA in the germline V gene. V shed 6 bases, J shed 4 bases, and the junction held 8 bases outside the gene matches. The CDR3 runs to 13 residues. The CDR3 protein is CSVATGQSYGYTF. The DNA for the CDR3 is TGCAGCGTCGCCACGGGACAGTCCTATGGCTACACCTTC.

The rearrangement links TRBV14 to TRBJ2-1, with 10 bases lining up with TRBD2. The CDR3 length is 17 residues. Trimming cost V 2 bases and J 8 bases; bases outside gene matches: 12. From germline, CDR1 is SGHDN and CDR2 FVKESK. The CDR3 region is CASSQLISSGGADEQFF. The CDR3 nucleotides are TGTGCCAGCAGCCAACTAATTTCTAGCGGGGGTGCGGATGAGCAGTTCTTC.

The genes are TRBV29-1 and TRBJ2-5; a possible D gene is TRBD2 (5 bases). The J call is doubtful: the DNA matches TRBJ2-7 better. Germline V gene sequence: CDR1 SQVTM, CDR2 ANQGSEA. This CDR3 is 12 amino acids long. The CDR3 loop reads CSVVGVSYEQYF. Written as DNA, the CDR3 is TGCAGCGTAGTCGGGGTCTCCTACGAGCAGTACTTC.

This chain joins TRBV4-1 and TRBJ2-3, with a possible D match to TRBD1 (5 bases). This CDR3 contains 15 residues. V lost 0 bases and J lost 2, with 9 bases in between. In germline, CDR1 is MGHRA, CDR2 YSYEKL. CDR3 region: CASSQDQGSTDTQYF. The CDR3 region has the DNA TGCGCCAGCAGCCAAGATCAGGGCTCCACAGATACGCAGTATTTT.

The chain combines TRBV10-3 with TRBJ2-1, with D possibly matching TRBD2 (5 bases). The CDR3 spans 14 residues. In germline, CDR1 is ENHRY, CDR2 SYGVKD. Deletions cut 6 bases from V and 7 bases from J, with 16 bases between. In DNA, the CDR3 is TGTGCCATCAGCGTCGGTATGAGGGAAAATGAGCAGTTCTTC. Its translation: CAISVGMRENEQFF.

The chain couples TRBV7-9 to TRBJ2-3; D call uncertain. The CDR3 is 12 amino acids. V was shortened by 6 bases and J by 3 bases, with 7 bases between the two germline ends. The germline CDR1 and CDR2 sequences are SEHNR and FQNEAQ (reference sequence). In DNA form, the CDR3 reads TGTGCCAGCAGAGCTAAGACAGATACGCAGTATTTT. Translating gives CASRAKTDTQYF.

V usage is TRBV10-3 and J usage is TRBJ2-3, with a tentative D call TRBD2 (5 bases). Germline-derived CDR1 and CDR2 are ENHRY and SYGVKD. V dropped 6 bases and J dropped 7 bases, with 20 bases sitting between them. CDR3 length equals 15 residues. As DNA, the CDR3 is TGTGCCATCAGAAAGGACTTATCCACACAGAATACGCAGTATTTT. It yields the protein CAIRKDLSTQNTQYF.

A few counts support this clone. The chain couples TRBV30 to TRBJ1-1; D remains unclear. Trimming removed 1 base at V and 8 bases at J, with 8 bases between. Germline-derived CDR1 and CDR2 are GTSNPN and SVGIG (reference sequence). This CDR3 has 11 residues. The CDR3 DNA follows: TGTGCCTGGAGTGGTTTCGGGGAAGCTTTCTTT. Residues: CAWSGFGEAFF. The full variable domain, completed using reference TRBV30 and TRBJ1-1, is SQTIHQWPATLVQPVGSPLSLECTVEGTSNPNLYWYRQAAGRGLQLLFYSVGIGQISSEVPQNLSASRPQDRQFILSSKKLLLSDSGFYLCAWSGFGEAFFGQGTRLTVV.

This chain connects TRBV6-4 to TRBJ1-2; a possible D gene is TRBD1 (6 bases). The V gene lost 3 bases and the J gene lost 6 bases, with 11 bases spanning the gap. Germline CDR1 and CDR2: MRHNA and SNTAGT. This CDR3 spans 13 amino acids. Here the CDR3 reads CASSERGIDGYTF. The CDR3 DNA reads TGTGCCAGCAGTGAAAGGGGGATCGATGGCTACACCTTC.

The CDR3 loop reads CASSYSNRGIDGYTF. In nucleotides, the CDR3 is TGTGCCAGCAGTTACTCGAATAGGGGGATCGATGGCTACACCTTC. The V gene is TRBV6-6, the J gene TRBJ1-2, with TRBD1 as a possible D gene (6 bases). There are 15 residues in the CDR3. CDR1 is MNHNY and CDR2 is SVGAGI in the germline V gene (reference sequence). Deletions cut 0 bases from V and 6 bases from J, with 14 bases between.

This rearrangement joins TRBV11-3 to TRBJ2-2; D not resolved. The V and J ends lost 0 bases and 5 bases respectively, with 7 bases between them. Germline loops: CDR1 SGHNT, CDR2 YENEEA. The CDR3 covers 14 residues. CDR3 nucleotide sequence: TGTGCCAGCAGCTTAGATGCGCGGACCGGGGAGCTGTTTTTT. Residues: CASSLDARTGELFF.

The chain is built from TRBV15 and TRBJ1-4; tentatively, D is TRBD1 (5 bases). Per germline, CDR1 LNHNV and CDR2 YYDKDF (reference sequence). V lost 9 bases and J 8 bases, leaving 19 bases between the germline ends. CDR3 size: 14 residues. The CDR3 DNA is TGTGCCACGGGGGGAACCAGGGCGGAAGAAAAACTGTTTTTT. This gives the protein CATGGTRAEEKLFF.

V is TRBV11-3 and J is TRBJ2-7; 7 bases agree with TRBD1. The CDR3 has 12 residues. Germline V gives CDR1 SGHNT, CDR2 YENEEA. V shed 4 bases and J 8 bases; nucleotides not matched to a gene: 5. The CDR3 DNA sequence: TGTGCCAGCAGCTCAGACAGGGATCAGCAGTACTTC. Translation gives CASSSDRDQQYF.

The chain is built from TRBV6-5 and TRBJ2-5; 10 bases match TRBD2. J was trimmed by 0 bases and V by 4 bases; bases with no gene match: 2. Germline V gives CDR1 MNHEY, CDR2 SVGAGI. CDR3 length: 15 residues. CDR3 loop: CASSLTSGYQETQYF. CDR3 in DNA: TGTGCCAGCAGTTTGACTAGCGGGTACCAAGAGACCCAGTACTTC.